These 7 T cell receptor beta chains were sequenced from one sample in a study of blood T cell repertoires in COVID-19. Sequencing was performed with immunoSEQ multiplex PCR; in TCRdb, only in-frame clones are kept and a portion is missing. Of hundreds of thousands of clones in the sample, just under 85% were seen once. The sample consisted of peripheral blood. Every receptor here comes from an elderly man with acute or convalescent COVID-19.

The rearrangement uses TRBV5-6 and TRBJ1-6; 7 bases line up with TRBD1. Losses at the gene ends were 4 bases for V and 0 bases for J; bases not matched to a gene: 4. The CDR3 extends over 16 amino acids. CDR1 and CDR2 (germline): SGHDT, YYEEEE. CDR3 sequence: CASSRQGSSYNSPLHF. CDR3 coding DNA: TGTGCCAGCAGCCGACAGGGAAGCTCCTATAATTCACCCCTCCACTTT.

This chain joins TRBV19 and TRBJ2-1; no clear D gene. The CDR3 has 15 residues. Trimming removed 6 bases at V and 5 bases at J, with 17 bases between. Germline V gives CDR1 LNHDA, CDR2 SQIVND (reference sequence). The chain's CDR3 is CASSPRRKVHNEQFF. The CDR3 coding sequence is TGTGCCAGTAGCCCCCGGCGGAAGGTCCACAATGAGCAGTTCTTC.

V is TRBV27 and J is TRBJ2-3; possibly TRBD1 for D (5 bases). V was cut by 1 base and J by 5 bases, with 7 bases left in between. CDR1 MNHEY and CDR2 SMNVEV come from the germline V gene (reference sequence). The CDR3 extends over 13 amino acids. The CDR3 sequence: CASSLWGGDTQYF. CDR3 nucleotides: TGTGCCAGCAGTTTATGGGGCGGAGATACGCAGTATTTT.

The chain couples TRBV5-4 to TRBJ2-3; 12 nucleotides align to TRBD2. The CDR3 contains 15 residues. Germline lookup yields CDR1 SGHNT and CDR2 YYREEE (reference sequence). V gave up 4 bases and J gave up 5 bases; unmatched junction bases: 5. The CDR3 region is CASSASGRAGDTQYF. The DNA of the CDR3 is TGTGCCAGCAGCGCTAGCGGGAGGGCGGGAGATACGCAGTATTTT.

The chain combines TRBV5-5 with TRBJ2-5; TRBD1 aligns across 10 bases. The V segment lost 3 bases and the J segment 4 bases; nucleotides outside the gene matches: 3. In germline, CDR1 is SGHKS, CDR2 YYEKEE (reference sequence). The CDR3 sequence is 14 residues long. The CDR3 loop is CASSWGTGAETQYF. The CDR3 DNA sequence: TGTGCCAGCAGCTGGGGGACAGGGGCAGAGACCCAGTACTTC.

This chain connects TRBV24-1 to TRBJ2-3; 10 positions match TRBD1. Germline V CDR1 and CDR2: KGHDR, SFDVKD. V lost 6 bases, J lost 3 bases, and 5 bases stayed unmatched. CDR3 length equals 15 residues. The CDR3 nucleotides read TGTGCCACCAGTCGAGAGGGACAGGGGACAGATACGCAGTATTTT. Translated, it gives CATSREGQGTDTQYF.

This chain uses TRBV5-1 with TRBJ2-2; possibly TRBD1 for D (5 bases). Germline V lookup: CDR1 SGHRS, CDR2 YFSETQ. V was pared by 7 bases and J by 3 bases, with 13 bases between. CDR3 size: 14 residues. The CDR3 region is CASWLDTYTGELFF. The CDR3 DNA is TGCGCCAGCTGGCTGGACACTTACACCGGGGAGCTGTTTTTT.